Described below is a single T cell receptor beta chain sequence and its context. This entry belongs to a study of Graves' ophthalmopathy and Graves' hyperthyroidism. There are 16 residues in the CDR3. V gave up 6 bases and J gave up 6 bases, with 20 bases separating them. CDR1 and CDR2 from the germline V gene are SEHNR and FQNEAQ (reference sequence). RNA transcripts provided the template for amplifying TCR beta CDR3 regions. The workflow started with a first-round RT-PCR run with HTBI primers and then moved on to a second-round multiplex PCR. MiXCR, applied by TCRdb to the multiplex PCR reads, yields one record per CDR3 protein. This sample has approximately 700,000 distinct CDR3 sequences, with approximately 40% found just once.

Sequenced input: peripheral blood. This chain links TRBV7-9 with TRBJ2-2; D not resolved. The TCR comes from an adult man with Graves' ophthalmopathy. The CDR3 here is CASSSDRARLSGELFF. The CDR3 region has the DNA TGTGCCAGCAGTTCCGACCGGGCCCGATTGTCCGGGGAGCTGTTTTTT.